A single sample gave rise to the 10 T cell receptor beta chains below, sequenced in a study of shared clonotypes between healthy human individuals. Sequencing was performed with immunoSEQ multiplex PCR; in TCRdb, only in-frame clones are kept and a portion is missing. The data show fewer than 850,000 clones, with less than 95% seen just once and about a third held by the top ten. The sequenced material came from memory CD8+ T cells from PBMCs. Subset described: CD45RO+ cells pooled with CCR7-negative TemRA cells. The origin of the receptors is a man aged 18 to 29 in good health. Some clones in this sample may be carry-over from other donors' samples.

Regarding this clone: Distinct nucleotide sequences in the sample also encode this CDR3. CDR3 residues: CASSLRSYNEQFF. The CDR3 bases are TGTGCCAGCAGTTTACGGTCCTACAATGAGCAGTTCTTC. This sequence joins TRBV27 and TRBJ2-1; no firm D call. The germline gives CDR1 MNHEY, CDR2 SMNVEV (reference sequence). This CDR3 has 13 residues. With 2 bases removed from V and 1 base from J, the gap between germline ends came to 3 bases.

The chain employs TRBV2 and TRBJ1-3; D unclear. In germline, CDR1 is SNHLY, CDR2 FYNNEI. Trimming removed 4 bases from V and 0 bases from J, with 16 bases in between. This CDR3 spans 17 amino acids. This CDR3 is CASSGIDRSSSGNTIYF. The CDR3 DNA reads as TGTGCCAGCAGTGGAATCGACCGATCTTCCTCTGGAAACACCATATATTTT.

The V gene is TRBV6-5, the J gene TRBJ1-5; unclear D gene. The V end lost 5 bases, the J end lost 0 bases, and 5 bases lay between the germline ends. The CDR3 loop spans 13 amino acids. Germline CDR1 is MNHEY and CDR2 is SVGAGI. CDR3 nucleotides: TGTGCCAGCAGTGCATATAGCAATCAGCCCCAGCATTTT. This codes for CASSAYSNQPQHF.

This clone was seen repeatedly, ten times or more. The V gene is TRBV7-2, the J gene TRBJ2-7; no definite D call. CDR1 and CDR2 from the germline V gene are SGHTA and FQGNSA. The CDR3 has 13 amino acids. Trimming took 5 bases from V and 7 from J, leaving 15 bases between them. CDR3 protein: CASSILISGEQYF. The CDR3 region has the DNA TGTGCCAGCAGCATCCTGATCTCGGGTGAGCAGTACTTC.

CDR3: CASSRRDRGVDEQFF. CDR3 nucleotides: TGTGCCAGCAGCCGCCGGGACAGGGGGGTAGATGAGCAGTTCTTC. This chain links TRBV13 with TRBJ2-1; 11 bases are a match to TRBD1. Germline V gives CDR1 PRHDT, CDR2 FYEKMQ (reference sequence). Germline trimming cut 5 bases from V and 8 bases from J; bases unmatched to any gene: 8. The CDR3 totals 15 residues.

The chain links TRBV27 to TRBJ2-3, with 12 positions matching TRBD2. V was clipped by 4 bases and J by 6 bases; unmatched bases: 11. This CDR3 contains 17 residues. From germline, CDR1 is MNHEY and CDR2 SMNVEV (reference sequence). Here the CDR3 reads CASSSPLTSGSRDTQYF. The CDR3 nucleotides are TGTGCCAGCAGTTCCCCTCTGACTAGCGGGAGTAGGGATACGCAGTATTTT.

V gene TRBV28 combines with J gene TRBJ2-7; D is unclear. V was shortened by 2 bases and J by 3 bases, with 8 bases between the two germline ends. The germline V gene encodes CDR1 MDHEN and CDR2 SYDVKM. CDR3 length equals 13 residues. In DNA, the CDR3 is TGTGCCAGCAGTTTAGCCATTCTCTACGAGCAGTACTTC. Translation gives CASSLAILYEQYF.

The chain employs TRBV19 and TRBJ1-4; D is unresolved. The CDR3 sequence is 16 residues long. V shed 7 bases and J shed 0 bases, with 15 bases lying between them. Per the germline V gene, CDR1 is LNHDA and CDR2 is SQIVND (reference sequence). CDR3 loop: CASKRGGGATNEKLFF. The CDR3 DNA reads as TGTGCCAGTAAGCGGGGTGGCGGTGCAACTAATGAAAAACTGTTTTTT.

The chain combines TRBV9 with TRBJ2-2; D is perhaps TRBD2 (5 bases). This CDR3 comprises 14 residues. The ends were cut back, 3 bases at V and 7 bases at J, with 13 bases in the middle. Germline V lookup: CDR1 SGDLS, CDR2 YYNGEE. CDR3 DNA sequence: TGTGCCAGCAGCGAACGGGGTTTGGGCGGGGAGCTGTTTTTT. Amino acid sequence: CASSERGLGGELFF.

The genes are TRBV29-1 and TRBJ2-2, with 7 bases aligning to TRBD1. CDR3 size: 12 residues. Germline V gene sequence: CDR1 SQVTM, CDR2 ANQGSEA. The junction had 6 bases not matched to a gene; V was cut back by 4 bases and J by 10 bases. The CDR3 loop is CSVGDSGPELFF. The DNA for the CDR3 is TGCAGCGTTGGGGACAGCGGACCGGAGCTGTTTTTT.